This TCR beta chain derives from a study of early stage breast cancer tumors. Turning to the study itself: Each sample averaged roughly 10-fold read coverage.

Study observations and caveats: Bulk DNA sequencing of unsorted cells missed chain pairing and markers.

Of note for this clone: The antigen is unknown.

Germline V lookup: CDR1 SGHKS, CDR2 YYEKEE (reference sequence). The CDR3 totals 15 residues. The V end was cut by 1 base, the J end by 4 bases, with 14 bases between. Repertoires were generated with immunoSEQ multiplex PCR, while TCRdb's copy carries only in-frame clones and drops some. The table lists tens of thousands of clones, around two thirds of them singletons, with around 7.2% in the top ten. The sequencing input was blood. The J gene is TRBJ1-1, the V gene TRBV5-5; D is unclear. This receptor was obtained from a person between 50 and 60 years old with breast cancer. CDR3 coding DNA: TGTGCCAGCAGCTTGAAGGCAGCCGGAGGCACTGAAGCTTTCTTT. Translating it yields CASSLKAAGGTEAFF.